In this sample, the clone carrying this T cell receptor (beta chain) turned up once. This record belongs to a study of blood T cell repertoires in COVID-19. The CDR3 extends over 17 amino acids. The table came from immunoSEQ multiplex PCR; TCRdb's copy has only in-frame clones and leaves some out. The top ten clones hold around 24% of a sample with 150,000 to 200,000 clones, about 87% of them seen once. The source of this sequence is a man between 60 and 75 years old with acute or convalescent COVID-19. J is TRBJ1-6 and V is TRBV21-1; TRBD1 was called by the table and not checked on the DNA. TRBV21-1 is assigned pseudogene status. The sequencing input was peripheral blood. The CDR3 sequence: CASSKGRDFSYNSPLHF. The CDR3 DNA reads as TGTGCCAGCAGCAAAGGCAGGGATTTTTCCTATAATTCACCCCTCCACTTT.